Sequencing of this T cell receptor (beta chain) was carried out in a study of blood T cell repertoires in COVID-19. The overall study: The cDNA or gDNA used as material had been derived from T cells, B-cell-depleted T cells, or PBMCs.

This CDR3 has 15 residues. V shed 4 bases and J shed 2 bases, with 13 bases lying between them. Germline-derived CDR1 and CDR2 are SGHTS and YDEGEE. In the authors' workflow: Nucleated cell counts were estimated from reference gene primer amplification. Assay used: immunoSEQ multiplex PCR; TCRdb lists only in-frame clones, some missing. That table supplies the V and J calls and clone size; D and trimming were determined from the DNA. This sample yields about 160,000 clones, of which 70% to 85% are seen a single time; around 7% belongs to the top ten. Seattle patients were enrolled during active infection and followed longitudinally.

Material: peripheral blood. This sequence originates from a man of 80 years or more with COVID-19, enrolled during active disease. V is TRBV5-8 and J is TRBJ1-5, with D possibly TRBD1 on 5 matching bases. In DNA, the CDR3 is TGTGCCAGCAGCATCCAGGGTATGGGCAATCAGCCCCAGCATTTT. Its protein product is CASSIQGMGNQPQHF.